This TCR beta chain was sequenced for a study of T cell responses to AZD1222 COVID-19 vaccine. Germline V gene data show CDR1 as MNHEY and CDR2 as SVGAGI. The CDR3 is 13 amino acids. Trimming took off 7 bases at V and 6 bases at J, with 15 bases between the two ends. Profiling relied on immunoSEQ multiplex PCR, and the TCRdb table lists in-frame clones only, not all of them. There are 68,000 or so clones in the sample; around nine tenths occur only once, and roughly 8% lies in the top ten. This clonotype was obtained from an adult in good health. The chain is built from TRBV6-5 and TRBJ1-1; D not resolved. This material consisted of peripheral blood, taken on day 0 of AZD1222 vaccination. CDR3 protein: CASIVRFPPEAFF. Here the CDR3 DNA reads TGTGCCAGCATCGTTAGATTCCCCCCTGAAGCTTTCTTT.